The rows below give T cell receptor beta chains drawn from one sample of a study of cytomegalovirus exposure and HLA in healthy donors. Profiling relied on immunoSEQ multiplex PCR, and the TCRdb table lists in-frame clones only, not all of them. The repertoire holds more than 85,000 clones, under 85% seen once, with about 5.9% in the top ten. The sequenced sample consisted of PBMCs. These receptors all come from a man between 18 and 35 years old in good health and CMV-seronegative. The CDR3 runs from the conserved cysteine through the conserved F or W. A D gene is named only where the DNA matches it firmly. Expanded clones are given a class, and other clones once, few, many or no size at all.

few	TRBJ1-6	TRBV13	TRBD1	TGTGCCAGCAGCTTGGGACAGAGCGGAGGTTCACCCCTCCACTTT	CASSLGQSGGSPLHF
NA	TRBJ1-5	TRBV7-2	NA	TGTGCCAGCAGCCAACTACTACAGCCCCAGCATTTT	CASSQLLQPQHF
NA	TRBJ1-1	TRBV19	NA	TGTGCCAGTAGTATAGCGAGGAACACTGAAGCTTTCTTT	CASSIARNTEAFF
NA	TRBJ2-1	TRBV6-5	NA	TGTGCCAGCAGGATATCGTGGAGCAATGAGCAGTTCTTC	CASRISWSNEQFF
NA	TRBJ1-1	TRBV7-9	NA	TGTGCCAGCAGCTTAGACGTAGGGGGGGCGAACACTGAAGCTTTCTTT	CASSLDVGGANTEAFF
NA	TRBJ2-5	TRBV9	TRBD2	TGTGCCAGCAGCCCCCGACTAGCGGGATCCCGAGAGACCCAGTACTTC	CASSPRLAGSRETQYF
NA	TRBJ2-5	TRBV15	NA	TGTGCCACCAGCAGAGATTCGGAGGAGACCCAGTACTTC	CATSRDSEETQYF
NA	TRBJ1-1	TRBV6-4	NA	TGTGCCAGCAGGGAGCGGGAGAGTGATGAAGCTTTCTTT	CASRERESDEAFF
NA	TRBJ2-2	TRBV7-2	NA	TGTGCCAGCACGCGGGTCGGGGCCGGGGAGCTGTTTTTT	CASTRVGAGELFF
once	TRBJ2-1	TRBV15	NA	TGTGCCACCAGCAGAGTACCTCCGTCGGGGGATAGCTACAATGAGCAGTTCTTC	CATSRVPPSGDSYNEQFF
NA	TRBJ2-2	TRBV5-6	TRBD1	TGTGCCAGCAGCTTAGGACAGGGATGGACCGGGGAGCTGTTTTTT	CASSLGQGWTGELFF
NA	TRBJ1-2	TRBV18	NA	TGTGCCAGCTCACCACAAGGGCAGACTATCGGCTACACCTTC	CASSPQGQTIGYTF
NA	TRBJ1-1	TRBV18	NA	TGTGCCAGCTCACCCAAGGGGACTGAAGCTTTCTTT	CASSPKGTEAFF
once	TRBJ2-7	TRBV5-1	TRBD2	TGCGCCAGCCCCCTGGGGGGGGGTACACAGAACGAGCAGTACTTC	CASPLGGGTQNEQYF
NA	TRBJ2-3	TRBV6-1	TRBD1	TGTGCCAGCAGTTTACAGGGGCTGAGCACAGATACGCAGTATTTT	CASSLQGLSTDTQYF
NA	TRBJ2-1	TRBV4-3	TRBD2	TGCGCCAGCAGCCAAGATTCAAGCGGGAGGGGTAATGAGCAGTTCTTC	CASSQDSSGRGNEQFF
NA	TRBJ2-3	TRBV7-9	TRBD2	TGTGCCAGCAGCGCCTATATTGGCGGGAGAGTCCATACGCAGTATTTT	CASSAYIGGRVHTQYF
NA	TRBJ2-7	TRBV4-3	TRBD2	TGCGCCAGCAGCCCAGGACTAGGCTCCTACGAGCAGTACTTC	CASSPGLGSYEQYF
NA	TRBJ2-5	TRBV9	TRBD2	TGTGCCAGCAGCGTAGTCGGGGGAGGGCAGGAGACCCAGTACTTC	CASSVVGGGQETQYF
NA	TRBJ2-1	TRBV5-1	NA	TGCGCCAGCAGCTTGGAGCAGGGGCCTGGATACAATGAGCAGTTCTTC	CASSLEQGPGYNEQFF
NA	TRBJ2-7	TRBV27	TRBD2	TGTGCCAGCAGTGTTACCGGGACTAGCGGCTCCTACGAGCAGTACTTC	CASSVTGTSGSYEQYF
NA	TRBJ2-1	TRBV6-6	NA	TGTGCCAGCAGTTACGGCACCTATGAGCAGTTCTTC	CASSYGTYEQFF
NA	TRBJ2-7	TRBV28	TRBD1	TGTGCCAGCAGCCCAGTCCCGGGACAGAGAACCTACGAGCAGTACTTC	CASSPVPGQRTYEQYF
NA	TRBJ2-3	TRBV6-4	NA	TGTGCCAGCTACATCAAAGATACGCAGTATTTT	CASYIKDTQYF
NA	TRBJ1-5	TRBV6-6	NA	TGTGCCAGCAGTTACTCACCAGGGGCCGGTCAGCCCCAGCATTTT	CASSYSPGAGQPQHF
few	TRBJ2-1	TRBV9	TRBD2	TGTGCCAGCAGCGTTCTAGCGGGAGCCAATGAGCAGTTCTTC	CASSVLAGANEQFF
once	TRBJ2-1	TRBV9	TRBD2	TGTGCCAGCTCGGGGGGGACCGGGACTAGCGGGAGGGGGAATGAGCAGTTCTTC	CASSGGTGTSGRGNEQFF
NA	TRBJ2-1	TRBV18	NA	TGTGCCAGCTCACCTCGACGGAGGTCTACCCTCCCTGAGCAGTTCTTC	CASSPRRRSTLPEQFF
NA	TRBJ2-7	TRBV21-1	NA	TGTGCCAGCAGCGAGGTAGCGGGGTCCTACGAGCAGTACTTC	CASSEVAGSYEQYF
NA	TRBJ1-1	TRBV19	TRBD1	TGTGCCAGTATTGGAGGGACAGGGAGTAACACTGAAGCTTTCTTT	CASIGGTGSNTEAFF
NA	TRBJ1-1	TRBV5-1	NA	TGCGCCAGCAGCTTGGGAGGCAAATCTGAAGCTTTCTTT	CASSLGGKSEAFF
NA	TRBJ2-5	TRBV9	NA	TGTGCCAGCAGCGTAGATATAGCTGAGACCCAGTACTTC	CASSVDIAETQYF
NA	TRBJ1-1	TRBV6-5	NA	TGTGCCAGCAGTTACGATGGGGGGGACACTGAAGCTTTCTTT	CASSYDGGDTEAFF
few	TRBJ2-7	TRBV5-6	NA	TGTGCCAGCAGCTTGGGACTAACCTACGAGCAGTACTTC	CASSLGLTYEQYF
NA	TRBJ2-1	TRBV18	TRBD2	TGTGCCAGCTCACCGAGGGGACTAGCGGGAATTCGGGAGCAGTTCTTC	CASSPRGLAGIREQFF
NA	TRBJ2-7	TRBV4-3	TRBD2	TGCGCCAGCAGCCCAGCGGGAGCTGCCGAGCAGTACTTC	CASSPAGAAEQYF
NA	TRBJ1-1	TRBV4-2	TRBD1	TGTGCCAGCAGCCAGGATCGGACAGGGTCAAACACTGAAGCTTTCTTT	CASSQDRTGSNTEAFF
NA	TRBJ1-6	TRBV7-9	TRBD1	TGTGCCAGCAGCCCGACAGGGTGGGATTCACCCCTCCACTTT	CASSPTGWDSPLHF
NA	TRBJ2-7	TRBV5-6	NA	TGTGCCAGCAGCGCAGGGGGGAGGTACGAGCAGTACTTC	CASSAGGRYEQYF
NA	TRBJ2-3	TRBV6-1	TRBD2	TGTGCCAGCACCATGGGGGGGTCCCACACAGATACGCAGTATTTT	CASTMGGSHTDTQYF
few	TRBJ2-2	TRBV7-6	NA	TGTGCCAGCAGCTTGAGGTTCAGGGGCACCGGGGAGCTGTTTTTT	CASSLRFRGTGELFF
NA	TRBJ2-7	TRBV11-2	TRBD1	TGTGCCAGCAGCTTCCGGGACAGGACCGACTACGAGCAGTACTTC	CASSFRDRTDYEQYF
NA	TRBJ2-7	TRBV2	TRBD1	TGTGCCAGCGGGACAGACTACTACGAGCAGTACTTC	CASGTDYYEQYF
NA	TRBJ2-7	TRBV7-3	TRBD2	TGTGCCAGCAGCTTATCTAGCGGGGACACCTACGAGCAGTACTTC	CASSLSSGDTYEQYF
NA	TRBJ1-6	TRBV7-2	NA	TGTGCCAGCAGCCTTGCGTGGAGTAATTCACCCCTCCACTTT	CASSLAWSNSPLHF
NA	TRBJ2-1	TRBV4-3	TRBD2	TGCGCCAGCAGCCAAGGGATCAGTTGGCGGGAGGGTCGGGACAATGAGCAGTTCTTC	CASSQGISWREGRDNEQFF
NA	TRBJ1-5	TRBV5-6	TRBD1	TGTGCCAGCAGCGCGGGGGACAGGGGGAATCAGCCCCAGCATTTT	CASSAGDRGNQPQHF
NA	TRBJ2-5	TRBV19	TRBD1	TGTGCCAGTAGTACGGGGACAGCGCGCGAGACCCAGTACTTC	CASSTGTARETQYF
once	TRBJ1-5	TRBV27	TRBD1	TGTGCCAGCAGTATAAGTTACAGGGGGCTTCAGCCCCAGCATTTT	CASSISYRGLQPQHF
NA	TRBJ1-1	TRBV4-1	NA	TGCGCCAGCAGTCCAGGGCCTGAGAACACTGAAGCTTTCTTT	CASSPGPENTEAFF